This T cell receptor beta chain originates from a study of human T cells and chemical hapten exposure. TCRdb called the RACE reads again in MiXCR, with one record for every CDR3 protein. The table shows 120,000 or so distinct CDR3 sequences, with roughly an eighth occurring only once. V lost 6 bases and J 6 bases, leaving 13 bases between the germline ends. CDR1 and CDR2 from the germline V gene are SQVTM and ANQGSEA. This CDR3 spans 12 amino acids. As for time point: patch test 1, 2 weeks after DPC sensitization. Specified treatment: therapeutic diphenylcyclopropenone sensitization with weekly scalp DPC. Only after blood had been drawn was each patch test applied. The sample holds a few counts of this clonotype.

The origin of this receptor is a man aged 18 to 29 with alopecia areata. Some clones in this sample may be carry-over from other donors' samples. This sample comprised whole blood, obtained in connection with sensitization to the hapten diphenylcyclopropenone (DPC). The chain links TRBV29-1 to TRBJ2-3; possibly TRBD1 for D (6 bases). The CDR3 nucleotides are TGCAGCGTCAAACGACAGGTGGATACGCAGTATTTT. Translated, it gives CSVKRQVDTQYF.